This T cell receptor (beta chain) came from a study of T-cell reconstitution after alpha-beta-depleted transplantation in children. Study results and caveats: Two months or so post-transplant, alpha-beta T cells reportedly derived from several hundred expanded graft clones. A year post-transplant, T-cell counts and diversity derived mostly from newly produced T cells. Some patients' high day-60 TCRbeta diversity was traced to surviving recipient T cells and thymic progenitors.

There are 15 residues in the CDR3. The V end was cut by 6 bases, the J end by 4 bases, with 21 bases between. Germline V gene lookup returns CDR1 DFQATT and CDR2 SNEGSKA (reference sequence). As concerns this clonotype: Its target is not known.

During its preparation, the TCRbeta library received unique molecular identifiers. TCRdb re-called the PCR reads with MiXCR, one entry per CDR3 protein. The sample shows some 260,000 distinct CDR3 sequences, about 24% of them seen only once. This receptor was obtained from a female patient between 2 and 10 years old who had a stem cell transplant for congenital amegakaryocytic thrombocytopenia, so the T cells may come from the graft donor. The V and J genes are TRBV20-1 and TRBJ2-5; D is unresolved. Sequencing used PBMCs, mostly from graft donor cells, obtained 360 days after TCRalphabeta/CD19-depleted stem cell transplant. The CDR3 DNA reads TGCAGTGCGTCCGTCCCCCAGCGTCTAGGAGAGACCCAGTACTTC. Protein product: CSASVPQRLGETQYF.